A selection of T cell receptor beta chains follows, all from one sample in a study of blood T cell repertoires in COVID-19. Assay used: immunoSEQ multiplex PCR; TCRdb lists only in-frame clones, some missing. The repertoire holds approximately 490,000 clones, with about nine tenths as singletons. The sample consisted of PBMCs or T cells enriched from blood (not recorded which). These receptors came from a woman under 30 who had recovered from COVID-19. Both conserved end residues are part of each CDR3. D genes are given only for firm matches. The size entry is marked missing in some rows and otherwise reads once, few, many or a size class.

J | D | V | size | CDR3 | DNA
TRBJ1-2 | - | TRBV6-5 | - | CASSSPRGSNYGYTF | TGTGCCAGCAGTTCCCCCCGAGGCTCTAACTATGGCTACACCTTC
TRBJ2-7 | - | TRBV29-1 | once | CSVQTVSYEQYF | TGCAGCGTCCAGACAGTCTCCTACGAGCAGTACTTC
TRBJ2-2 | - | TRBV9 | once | CASSEAGQIVTGELFF | TGTGCCAGCAGCGAAGCTGGGCAGATTGTCACCGGGGAGCTGTTTTTT
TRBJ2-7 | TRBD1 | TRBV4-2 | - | CASSQAPGQAYEQYF | TGTGCCAGCAGCCAAGCTCCAGGACAGGCCTACGAGCAGTACTTC
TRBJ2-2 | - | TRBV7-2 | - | CASSLFRGSTGELFF | TGTGCCAGCAGCTTGTTCCGAGGGAGCACCGGGGAGCTGTTTTTT
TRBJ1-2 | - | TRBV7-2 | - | CASSSPTGAYGYTF | TGTGCCAGCAGCTCCCCGACAGGCGCCTATGGCTACACCTTC
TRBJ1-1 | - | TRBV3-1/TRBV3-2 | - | CASSQANLGGAFF | TGTGCCAGCAGCCAAGCCAACCTTGGAGGGGCTTTCTTT
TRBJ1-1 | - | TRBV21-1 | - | CASSITGVPGDTEAFF | TGTGCCAGCAGCATCACAGGGGTTCCGGGGGACACTGAAGCTTTCTTT
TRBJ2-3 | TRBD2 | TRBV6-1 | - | CASSEAGTSGGADTQYF | TGTGCCAGCAGTGAAGCCGGGACTAGCGGGGGGGCAGATACGCAGTATTTT
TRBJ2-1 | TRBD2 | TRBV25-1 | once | CASSEGLAGAGEQFF | TGTGCCAGCAGTGAAGGATTAGCGGGGGCTGGTGAGCAGTTCTTC
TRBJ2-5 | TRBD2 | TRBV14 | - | CASSHDRDYLVETQYF | TGTGCCAGCAGCCACGACCGGGACTACTTAGTTGAGACCCAGTACTTC
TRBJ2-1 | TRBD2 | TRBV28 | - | CASTTSGLYNEQFF | TGTGCCAGCACTACTAGCGGGCTATACAATGAGCAGTTCTTC
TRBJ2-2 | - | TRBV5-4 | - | CASSLGLGELFF | TGTGCCAGCAGCTTGGGACTCGGGGAGCTGTTTTTT
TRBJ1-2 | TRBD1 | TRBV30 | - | CAWTGGARNGYTF | TGTGCCTGGACAGGGGGCGCGAGGAATGGCTACACCTTC
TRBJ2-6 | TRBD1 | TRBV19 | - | CASSTIEGDRGPLEANVLTF | TGTGCCAGTAGTACGATCGAAGGCGACAGGGGGCCATTGGAGGCCAACGTCCTGACTTTC
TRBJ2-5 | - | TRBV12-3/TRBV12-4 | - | CASSRAAQTQYF | TGTGCCAGCAGCCGCGCCGCCCAGACCCAGTACTTC
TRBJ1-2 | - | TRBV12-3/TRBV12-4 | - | CASSFNNYGYTF | TGTGCCAGCAGTTTCAATAACTATGGCTACACCTTC
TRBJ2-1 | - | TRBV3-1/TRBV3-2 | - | CASSQASYNEQFF | TGTGCCAGCAGCCAAGCTTCCTACAATGAGCAGTTCTTC
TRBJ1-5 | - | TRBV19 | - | CASHRESQPQHF | TGTGCCAGCCACAGGGAGAGTCAGCCCCAGCATTTT
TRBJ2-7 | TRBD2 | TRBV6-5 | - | CASSTGAGVSYEQYF | TGTGCCAGCAGTACCGGAGCGGGGGTCTCCTACGAGCAGTACTTC
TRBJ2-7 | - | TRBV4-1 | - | CASSRAEGSYEQYF | TGCGCCAGCAGCCGAGCGGAGGGGTCCTACGAGCAGTACTTC
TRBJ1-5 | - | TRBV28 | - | CASSYPPWGDSNQPQHF | TGTGCCAGCAGTTACCCCCCCTGGGGCGATAGCAATCAGCCCCAGCATTTT
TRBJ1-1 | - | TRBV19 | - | CASSRTRNTEAFF | TGTGCCAGTAGTAGGACAAGGAACACTGAAGCTTTCTTT
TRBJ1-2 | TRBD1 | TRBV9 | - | CASSDRQGASYGYTF | TGTGCCAGCAGCGACCGACAGGGGGCCTCCTATGGCTACACCTTC